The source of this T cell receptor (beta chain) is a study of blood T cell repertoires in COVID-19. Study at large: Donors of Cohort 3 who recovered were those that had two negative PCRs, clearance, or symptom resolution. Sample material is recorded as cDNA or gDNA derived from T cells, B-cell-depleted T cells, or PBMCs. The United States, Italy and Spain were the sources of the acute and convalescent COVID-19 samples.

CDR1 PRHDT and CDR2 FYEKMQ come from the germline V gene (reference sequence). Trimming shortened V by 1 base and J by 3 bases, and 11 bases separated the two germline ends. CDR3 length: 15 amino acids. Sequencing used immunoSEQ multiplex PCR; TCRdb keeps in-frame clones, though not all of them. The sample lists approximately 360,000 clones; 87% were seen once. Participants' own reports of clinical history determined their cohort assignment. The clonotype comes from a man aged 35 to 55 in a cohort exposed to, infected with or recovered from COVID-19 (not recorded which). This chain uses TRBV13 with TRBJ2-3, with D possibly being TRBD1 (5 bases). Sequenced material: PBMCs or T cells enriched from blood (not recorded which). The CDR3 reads CASSLASQGTDTQYF. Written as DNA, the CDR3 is TGTGCCAGCAGCTTAGCGAGCCAGGGTACAGATACGCAGTATTTT.